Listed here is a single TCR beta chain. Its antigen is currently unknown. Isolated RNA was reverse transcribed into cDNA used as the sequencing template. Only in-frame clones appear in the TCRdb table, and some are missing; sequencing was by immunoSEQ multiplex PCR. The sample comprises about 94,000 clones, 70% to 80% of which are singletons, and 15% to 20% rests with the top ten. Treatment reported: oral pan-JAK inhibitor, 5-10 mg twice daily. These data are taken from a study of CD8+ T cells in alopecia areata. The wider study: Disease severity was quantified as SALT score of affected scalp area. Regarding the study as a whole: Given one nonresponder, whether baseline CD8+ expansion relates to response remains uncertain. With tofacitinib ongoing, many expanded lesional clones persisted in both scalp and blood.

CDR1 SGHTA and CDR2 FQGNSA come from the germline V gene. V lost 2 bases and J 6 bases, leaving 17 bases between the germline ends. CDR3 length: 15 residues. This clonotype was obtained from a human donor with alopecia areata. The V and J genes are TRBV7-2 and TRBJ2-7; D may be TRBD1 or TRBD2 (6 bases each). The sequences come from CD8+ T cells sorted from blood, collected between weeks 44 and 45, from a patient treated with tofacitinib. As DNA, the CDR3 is TGTGCCAGCAGCTTAATGGATACCGGGGGCTGCGAGCAGTACTTC. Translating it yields CASSLMDTGGCEQYF.